This T cell receptor beta chain was identified in a study of T cells after posttransplantation cyclophosphamide. General observations from the study: Donor-recipient repertoire similarity was low at 1-2 months, rising over year one. Skin or GI-infiltrating T cells shared few TRB sequences with blood. After PTCy, TRB diversity resembled that of CNI/methotrexate controls.

Comment on this clone: What it binds is unknown.

TCRdb's table, derived via immunoSEQ multiplex PCR, lists solely in-frame clones and lacks some. Of about 16,000 clones in the sample, roughly 91% were seen once. The V gene's germline CDR1 is SGHNT and CDR2 YYREEE (reference sequence). The CDR3 totals 16 residues. J gave up 1 base and V 6 bases, and 12 bases lay outside the gene matches. Controls had myeloablative marrow grafts with methotrexate and calcineurin inhibitor, sampled at 1 year. The chain links TRBV5-4 to TRBJ1-1, with 7 bases lining up with TRBD1. The source is a male patient aged 45-60 years who received an allogeneic stem cell transplant from an unrelated donor, was CMV-positive, and had chronic GVHD only. Some of these T cells may belong to the graft donor. This specimen consisted of PBMCs, obtained after an allogeneic stem cell transplant with a calcineurin inhibitor and methotrexate. This CDR3 is CASTPGQGGRNTEAFF. CDR3 coding DNA: TGTGCCAGCACCCCCGGCCAGGGGGGAAGGAACACTGAAGCTTTCTTT.